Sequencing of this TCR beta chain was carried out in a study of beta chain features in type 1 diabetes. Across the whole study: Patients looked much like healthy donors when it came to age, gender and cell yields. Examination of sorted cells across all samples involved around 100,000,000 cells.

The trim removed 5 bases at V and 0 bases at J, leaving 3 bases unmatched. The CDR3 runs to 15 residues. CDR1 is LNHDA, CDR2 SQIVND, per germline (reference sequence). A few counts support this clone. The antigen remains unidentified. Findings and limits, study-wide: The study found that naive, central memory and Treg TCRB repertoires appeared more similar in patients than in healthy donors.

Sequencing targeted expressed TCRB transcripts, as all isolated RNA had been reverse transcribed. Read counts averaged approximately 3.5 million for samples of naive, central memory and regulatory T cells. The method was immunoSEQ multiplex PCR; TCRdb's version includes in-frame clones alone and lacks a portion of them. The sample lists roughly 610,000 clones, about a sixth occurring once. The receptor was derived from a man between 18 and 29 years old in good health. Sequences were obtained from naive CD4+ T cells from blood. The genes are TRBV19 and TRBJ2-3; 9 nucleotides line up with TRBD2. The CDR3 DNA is TGTGCCAGTAGTGTTAGCGGGGGAAGCACAGATACGCAGTATTTT. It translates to CASSVSGGSTDTQYF.